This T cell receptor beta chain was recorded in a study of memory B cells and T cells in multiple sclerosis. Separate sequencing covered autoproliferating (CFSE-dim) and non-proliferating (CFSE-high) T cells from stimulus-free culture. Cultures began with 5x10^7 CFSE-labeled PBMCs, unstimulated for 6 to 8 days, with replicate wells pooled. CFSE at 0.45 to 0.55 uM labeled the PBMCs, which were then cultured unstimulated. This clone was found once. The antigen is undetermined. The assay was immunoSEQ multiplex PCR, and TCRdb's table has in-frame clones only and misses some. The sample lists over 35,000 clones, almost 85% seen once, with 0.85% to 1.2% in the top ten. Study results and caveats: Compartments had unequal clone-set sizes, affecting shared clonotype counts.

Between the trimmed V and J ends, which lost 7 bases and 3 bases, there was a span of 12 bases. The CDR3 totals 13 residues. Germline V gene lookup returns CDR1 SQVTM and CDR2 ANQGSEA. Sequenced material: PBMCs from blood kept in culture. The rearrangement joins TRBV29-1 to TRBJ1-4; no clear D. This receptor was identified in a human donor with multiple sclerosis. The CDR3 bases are TGCAGCGCGGCCTCCCTTTCTAATGAAAAACTGTTTTTT. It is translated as CSAASLSNEKLFF. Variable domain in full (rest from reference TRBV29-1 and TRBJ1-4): SAVISQKPSRDICQRGTSLTIQCQVDSQVTMMFWYRQQPGQSLTLIATANQGSEATYESGFVIDKFPISRPNLTFSTLTVSNMSPEDSSIYLCSAASLSNEKLFFGSGTQLSVL.